What follows are 28 T cell receptor beta chains derived from one specimen sequenced in a study of T cells in Graves' hyperthyroidism and ophthalmopathy. Amplification targeted TCR beta CDR3 regions from RNA transcripts. First-round RT-PCR with HTBI primers amplified the TCR CDR3 region. Each CDR3 protein gets one entry after TCRdb re-called the multiplex PCR reads with MiXCR. The sample consists of around 760,000 distinct CDR3 sequences, roughly a third of them appearing once. Sequenced sample: blood. These receptors all come from a woman aged 40 to 49 with Graves' hyperthyroidism.

This chain's CDR3 is CAISPGVGSTYEQYF. CDR3 bases: TGTGCCATCAGTCCGGGCGTGGGTAGCACCTACGAGCAGTACTTC. The gene calls are TRBV10-3 and TRBJ2-7, with unresolved D. The CDR3 runs to 15 residues. Germline CDR1 is ENHRY and CDR2 is SYGVKD. The V end lost 5 bases, the J end lost 2 bases, and 16 bases lay between the germline ends.

In its sample, this clonotype was seen many times. The J gene is TRBJ1-5, the V gene TRBV10-3, with D unresolved. The germline V and J ends were trimmed by 0 bases and 1 base, with 7 bases remaining between them. CDR1 ENHRY and CDR2 SYGVKD come from the germline V gene. The CDR3 runs 15 residues. The CDR3 bases are TGTGCCATCAGTGAGTCTATGGGGAGCAATCAGCCCCAGCATTTT. Its protein is CAISESMGSNQPQHF.

This clonotype was seen at least ten times. The CDR3 protein is CSVGTRTGWDEQYF. The CDR3 DNA reads TGCAGCGTTGGAACTAGGACAGGATGGGACGAGCAGTACTTC. The chain employs TRBV29-1 and TRBJ2-7; TRBD1 matches 7 bases. This CDR3 is built from 14 residues. With 4 bases clipped from V and 5 bases from J, the junction kept 11 bases outside the gene matches. Germline-derived CDR1 and CDR2 are SQVTM and ANQGSEA.

This clonotype was detected many times. The J gene is TRBJ1-1, the V gene TRBV7-3; D is perhaps TRBD1 (6 bases). The CDR3 has 13 residues. Trimming stripped 0 bases from V and 11 bases from J, with 13 bases between. Per germline, CDR1 SGHTA and CDR2 FQGTGA. The CDR3 region has the DNA TGTGCCAGCAGCTTAACTCAACAGGGTGAGGCTTTCTTT. It specifies CASSLTQQGEAFF.

This clonotype was counted ten times or more. The chain joins TRBV7-2 to TRBJ2-7; D not resolved. CDR1 is SGHTA and CDR2 is FQGNSA in the germline V gene. The length of the CDR3 is 15 residues. Trimming left V 2 bases short and J 0 bases short, with 11 bases between. The CDR3 nucleotides are TGTGCCAGCAGCTTATGGAACAAACCCTCCTACGAGCAGTACTTC. Translation gives CASSLWNKPSYEQYF.

This clonotype was seen ten or more times. The chain recombines TRBV4-1 with TRBJ2-7; TRBD2 agrees at 12 bases. The CDR3 totals 15 residues. Germline CDR1 MGHRA, CDR2 YSYEKL. V was pared by 2 bases and J by 3 bases, with 2 bases of the junction left unmatched. This chain's CDR3 is CASSQRTSGIYEQYF. The CDR3 DNA reads as TGCGCCAGCAGCCAAAGGACTAGCGGGATCTACGAGCAGTACTTC.

This rearrangement joins TRBV20-1 to TRBJ2-3, with TRBD2 matching 7 bases. Germline V gene sequence: CDR1 DFQATT, CDR2 SNEGSKA (reference sequence). CDR3 length: 14 residues. Trimming at V came to 1 base and at J to 4 bases, leaving 5 bases not matched to a gene. Here the CDR3 reads CSARGGRAADTQYF. In nucleotides, the CDR3 is TGCAGTGCTAGAGGAGGGAGGGCCGCAGATACGCAGTATTTT.

The chain carries TRBV19 and TRBJ2-7; weak D call: TRBD1 (6 bases). The CDR3 runs 14 residues. Germline V CDR1 and CDR2: LNHDA, SQIVND (reference sequence). Trimming took off 9 bases at V and 4 bases at J, with 19 bases between the two ends. DNA for the CDR3: TGTGCCAGCTCACCTAGGGCCAGGGGTTACGAGCAGTACTTC. Translated, it gives CASSPRARGYEQYF.

V is TRBV25-1 and J is TRBJ1-2; D is unclear. V was pared by 5 bases and J by 5 bases, with 18 bases between. Per the germline V gene, CDR1 is MGHDK and CDR2 is SYGVNS. This CDR3 is 15 amino acids long. In DNA, the CDR3 is TGTGCCAGCAGTTTAAGGTACAGCCCGAAGTATGGCTACACCTTC. This encodes CASSLRYSPKYGYTF.

This chain links TRBV12-3 or TRBV12-4 with TRBJ1-5; 9 positions agree with TRBD1. V dropped 6 bases and J dropped 0; count of bases not matched to a gene: 6. CDR3 length: 16 residues. CDR3 nucleotides: TGTGCCAGCAGGCGCGACAGGGGGAGTAGCAATCAGCCCCAGCATTTT. Translating gives CASRRDRGSSNQPQHF.

The chain joins TRBV20-1 to TRBJ1-5, with 8 bases matching TRBD1. Per germline, CDR1 DFQATT and CDR2 SNEGSKA (reference sequence). The V and J ends lost 6 bases and 7 bases, in that order; junction bases with no gene match: 11. The CDR3 has 14 residues. CDR3 residues: CSAAEGQGTQPQHF. CDR3 DNA sequence: TGCAGTGCCGCAGAAGGACAGGGTACGCAGCCCCAGCATTTT.

This chain connects TRBV5-1 to TRBJ2-7; D possibly corresponds to TRBD2 (7 bases). Germline V gene data show CDR1 as SGHRS and CDR2 as YFSETQ. Between the trimmed V and J ends, which lost 0 bases and 0 bases, there was a span of 16 bases. The CDR3 consists of 17 residues. The CDR3 here is CASSLGGGAGPSYEQYF. The CDR3 coding sequence is TGCGCCAGCAGCTTGGGCGGGGGCGCGGGACCCTCCTACGAGCAGTACTTC.

The chain joins TRBV11-2 to TRBJ2-7; 9 bases are shared with TRBD2. With V trimmed by 5 bases and J by 2 bases, 19 bases remained unmatched. Germline values: CDR1 SGHAT, CDR2 FQNNGV. The CDR3 has 19 residues. The CDR3 spells CASSQHTGHPGLAAYEQYF. The CDR3 DNA is TGTGCCAGCAGCCAACATACCGGCCACCCGGGACTAGCAGCCTACGAGCAGTACTTC. Full variable domain (remainder filled in from reference TRBV11-2 and TRBJ2-7): EAGVAQSPRYKIIEKRQSVAFWCNPISGHATLYWYQQILGQGPKLLIQFQNNGVVDDSQLPKDRFSAERLKGVDSTLKIQPAKLEDSAVYLCASSQHTGHPGLAAYEQYFGPGTRLTVT.

As concerns this clonotype: The conserved final phenylalanine or tryptophan is absent from the CDR3, which likely points to a read error. It is unclear where the CDR3 begins or ends on the DNA, so no DNA is shown, and the CDR3 is as TCRdb lists it. This chain links TRBV7-9 with TRBJ2-6. CDR1 and CDR2 from the germline V gene are SEHNR and FQNEAQ (reference sequence). A total of 8 residues make up the CDR3, ends included. The CDR3 protein is CASSLGGT.

This clonotype showed up just a few times. This sequence joins TRBV4-1 and TRBJ2-5; D might be TRBD1 (6 bases). CDR1 and CDR2 (germline): MGHRA, YSYEKL. The germline V and J ends were trimmed by 2 bases and 5 bases, with 15 bases remaining between them. This CDR3 region has 15 residues. CDR3 amino acids: CASSQPRTAVETQYF. CDR3 in DNA: TGCGCCAGCAGCCAACCCCGGACAGCGGTGGAGACCCAGTACTTC.

The J gene is TRBJ1-4, the V gene TRBV10-3, with D hard to call. CDR3 size: 17 residues. The V and J ends lost 10 bases and 3 bases respectively, with 24 bases between them. Germline CDR1 reads ENHRY; CDR2 reads SYGVKD. For the CDR3, the DNA is TGTGCCAGCATTTCTCACGGGGAAGGGAGATCTAATGAAAAACTGTTTTTT. This encodes CASISHGEGRSNEKLFF.

The chain employs TRBV29-1 and TRBJ2-5; 11 bases line up with TRBD1. The J call may not be correct, given that the DNA end is closer to TRBJ2-1. CDR3 size: 11 residues. Germline V gives CDR1 SQVTM, CDR2 ANQGSEA. CDR3 sequence reads: CSWTGGDEQFF. DNA for the CDR3: TGCAGCTGGACAGGGGGCGATGAGCAGTTCTTC.

The chain links TRBV7-9 to TRBJ1-1; 8 bases are a match to TRBD1. With 5 bases clipped from V and 10 bases from J, the junction kept 9 bases outside the gene matches. Germline-derived CDR1 and CDR2 are SEHNR and FQNEAQ (reference sequence). The CDR3 contains 13 residues. DNA of the CDR3: TGTGCCAGCAGCCAATCGCAGGGGGCCCGAGCTTTCTTT. Amino acid sequence: CASSQSQGARAFF.

This clonotype was seen many times. This chain uses TRBV2 with TRBJ1-2, with TRBD1 as a possible D gene (5 bases). Trimming left V 0 bases short and J 3 bases short, with 14 bases between. The CDR3 is made up of 16 amino acids. CDR1 SNHLY and CDR2 FYNNEI come from the germline V gene. In DNA, the CDR3 is TGTGCCAGCAGTGAAGCCAGTCAGGGTCTAGACTATGGCTACACCTTC. Protein: CASSEASQGLDYGYTF. Combining the CDR3 with reference TRBV2 and TRBJ1-2 gives the whole variable domain EPEVTQTPSHQVTQMGQEVILRCVPISNHLYFYWYRQILGQKVEFLVSFYNNEISEKSEIFDDQFSVERPDGSNFTLKIRSTKLEDSAMYFCASSEASQGLDYGYTFGSGTRLTVV.

On this clonotype: A much larger clone lies a single base off, so this may be a read error. The CDR3 loop reads CASSEGGPNEKLFF. The DNA for the CDR3 is TGTGCCAGCAGTGAGGGGGGACCTAATGAAAAACTGTTTTTT. This chain connects TRBV2 to TRBJ1-4; weak D call: TRBD1 (5 bases). This CDR3 region has 14 residues. CDR1 and CDR2 (germline): SNHLY, FYNNEI. Deletions cut 3 bases from V and 3 bases from J, with 8 bases between.

The gene calls are TRBV12-3 or TRBV12-4 and TRBJ1-5, with 10 positions matching TRBD1. V gave up 6 bases and J gave up 7 bases; unmatched junction bases: 12. CDR3 length equals 16 residues. CDR3 loop: CASSPKRQGAQQPQHF. The CDR3 coding sequence is TGTGCCAGCAGCCCAAAACGACAGGGGGCTCAGCAGCCCCAGCATTTT.

To note about this clonotype: No conserved phenylalanine or tryptophan is present at the end of the CDR3, so a read error is the likely explanation. The chain has TRBV7-2 and TRBJ1-1; D gene unclear. V gave up 9 bases and J gave up 3 bases, with 17 bases separating them. The germline gives CDR1 SGHTA, CDR2 FQGNSA. The CDR3 has 14 amino acids. The DNA of the CDR3 is TGTGCCAGTAGCCGTACATGGTTAGACACTGAAGCTTTCCTT. This encodes CASSRTWLDTEAFL.

This sequence joins TRBV12-3 or TRBV12-4 and TRBJ1-2; 11 bases map to TRBD1. This CDR3 contains 14 residues. V was clipped by 8 bases and J by 4 bases; unmatched bases: 6. This CDR3 is CASLGTGGGYGYTF. In DNA, the CDR3 is TGTGCCAGCCTTGGGACAGGGGGTGGCTATGGCTACACCTTC.

Note on this clonotype: With a much larger clone just one base away, this may be a read error. This sequence joins TRBV6-6 and TRBJ2-7; D gene ambiguous. With 8 bases removed from V and 5 bases from J, the gap between germline ends came to 4 bases. Germline V gene data show CDR1 as MNHNY and CDR2 as SVGAGI (reference sequence). The CDR3 sequence is 9 residues long. CDR3 amino acids: CASGHEQYF. Here the CDR3 DNA reads TGTGCCAGCGGCCACGAGCAGTACTTC.

The chain recombines TRBV4-1 with TRBJ1-1; 8 bases match TRBD1. The germline gives CDR1 MGHRA, CDR2 YSYEKL. The trim removed 1 base at V and 2 bases at J, leaving 3 bases unmatched. The CDR3 runs 15 residues. CDR3 in DNA: TGCGCCAGCAGCCAAGGGGACAGGCTTAACACTGAAGCTTTCTTT. This codes for CASSQGDRLNTEAFF.

Only a few counts were recorded for this clonotype. The rearrangement joins TRBV20-1 to TRBJ1-5; no firm D call. In germline, CDR1 is DFQATT, CDR2 SNEGSKA (reference sequence). There are 15 residues in the CDR3. V was shortened by 0 bases and J by 5 bases, with 14 bases between the two germline ends. This CDR3 reads CSARDPLTGDQPQHF. Written as DNA, the CDR3 is TGCAGTGCTAGAGATCCCCTGACTGGGGATCAGCCCCAGCATTTT.

This clonotype was counted once. A much larger clone sits a single nucleotide away, making a read error possible. The chain joins TRBV10-3 to TRBJ1-5; no reliable D call. In germline, CDR1 is ENHRY, CDR2 SYGVKD. There are 16 residues in the CDR3. Trimming cost V 6 bases and J 9 bases, with 24 bases left between them. In DNA, the CDR3 is TGTGCCATCAGCCCCAAGCGGGCAGACCTTTCAATGCCCCAGCATTTT. This encodes CAISPKRADLSMPQHF.

A few counts support this clonotype. The rearrangement uses TRBV14 and TRBJ1-1, with 7 nucleotides matching TRBD1. Germline V gene lookup returns CDR1 SGHDN and CDR2 FVKESK. J was trimmed by 1 base and V by 6 bases; bases with no gene match: 8. CDR3 size: 15 residues. This CDR3 is CASSFFGTENTEAFF. In DNA, the CDR3 is TGTGCCAGCAGTTTTTTCGGGACAGAGAACACTGAAGCTTTCTTT.